Following are 9 T cell receptor beta chains from one sample sequenced in a study of T cells after yellow fever vaccination. TCRdb re-analysed the 5' RACE reads in MiXCR, keeping a single row per CDR3 protein. The data show around 350,000 distinct CDR3 sequences, roughly 6.1% seen once. Material: PBMCs, obtained 5 days after the yellow fever booster vaccination. These TCRs come from a man aged 30 to 39 who received the YFV17D yellow fever vaccine.

This clonotype was picked up many times. The V gene is TRBV5-1, the J gene TRBJ2-1, with D maybe TRBD2 (7 bases). Trimming removed 1 base from V and 8 bases from J, with 16 bases in between. Germline V gene sequence: CDR1 SGHRS, CDR2 YFSETQ. The CDR3 totals 15 residues. This chain's CDR3 is CASSLRREWGHEQFF. CDR3 nucleotide sequence: TGCGCCAGCAGCTTGAGGCGGGAGTGGGGGCATGAGCAGTTCTTC.

This clonotype was counted only a few times. The rearrangement links TRBV27 to TRBJ2-3, with D possibly being TRBD2 (6 bases). V gave up 4 bases and J gave up 14 bases, with 19 bases separating them. Per the germline V gene, CDR1 is MNHEY and CDR2 is SMNVEV (reference sequence). CDR3 length equals 13 residues. In DNA form, the CDR3 reads TGTGCCAGCAGTTACGGAGGGATTATACGGCTGTATTTT. This sequence encodes CASSYGGIIRLYF.

This clonotype was seen many times. The rearrangement joins TRBV24-1 to TRBJ2-3; D is ambiguous. This CDR3 comprises 15 residues. V gave up 3 bases and J gave up 3 bases, with 12 bases separating them. Germline values: CDR1 KGHDR, CDR2 SFDVKD. In DNA form, the CDR3 reads TGTGCCACCAGTGATAGCAACAGAGCTACAGATACGCAGTATTTT. Amino acid sequence: CATSDSNRATDTQYF.

This clonotype came up many times. The rearrangement links TRBV6-1 to TRBJ2-3, with 9 positions matching TRBD2. Germline CDR1 reads MNHNS; CDR2 reads SASEGT. Losses at the gene ends were 7 bases for V and 4 bases for J; bases not matched to a gene: 18. This CDR3 spans 18 amino acids. CDR3 sequence (DNA): TGTGCCAGCATCCTCGAAGGAGGTAGCGGGAGCATGGCAGATACGCAGTATTTT. This translates into CASILEGGSGSMADTQYF.

This clonotype was seen more than once but under ten times. The genes are TRBV20-1 and TRBJ2-1, with D possibly matching TRBD2 (6 bases). Germline CDR1 is DFQATT and CDR2 is SNEGSKA (reference sequence). V was pared by 6 bases and J by 5 bases, with 17 bases between. CDR3 length: 14 amino acids. The CDR3, as DNA: TGCAGTGCCCGCCCGGGACTCCTAAACAATGAGCAGTTCTTC. This gives the protein CSARPGLLNNEQFF.

The chain has TRBV5-1 and TRBJ2-7, with D unclear. The V end lost 0 bases, the J end lost 3 bases, and 7 bases lay between the germline ends. Looked up from germline, CDR1 is SGHRS and CDR2 is YFSETQ. This CDR3 is 13 amino acids long. The CDR3 DNA reads TGCGCCAGCAGCTTGGACACTAACTACGAGCAGTACTTC. Translation gives CASSLDTNYEQYF.

The chain uses TRBV7-2 and TRBJ1-2, with D unclear. This CDR3 spans 14 amino acids. CDR1 SGHTA and CDR2 FQGNSA come from the germline V gene. Trimming stripped 2 bases from V and 5 bases from J, with 12 bases between. The chain's CDR3 is CASSLSVGGYGYTF. The CDR3 DNA reads TGTGCCAGCAGCTTATCCGTAGGCGGATATGGCTACACCTTC.

V gene TRBV29-1 combines with J gene TRBJ2-2, with 8 nucleotides matching TRBD1. The CDR3 length is 14 residues. J was trimmed by 7 bases and V by 1 base; bases with no gene match: 5. Germline lookup yields CDR1 SQVTM and CDR2 ANQGSEA. The CDR3 DNA follows: TGCAGCGTTGAAGCCAGGGGGCGAGGCGGGGAGCTGTTTTTT. Translated, it gives CSVEARGRGGELFF.

This clonotype was observed at least ten times. The rearrangement uses TRBV6-2 or TRBV6-3 and TRBJ2-7, with D tentatively TRBD1 (5 bases). The CDR3 loop spans 13 amino acids. Trimming removed 2 bases from V and 3 bases from J, with 8 bases in between. Germline V gene sequence: CDR1 MNHEY, CDR2 SVGEGT. CDR3: CASSYAGYYEQYF. The CDR3 nucleotides read TGTGCCAGCAGTTACGCAGGGTACTACGAGCAGTACTTC.